The 17 T cell receptor beta chains below come from one sample, sequenced in a study of cytomegalovirus exposure and HLA in healthy donors. The study ran its PCR with 60 Vbeta and 13 Jbeta primers. Method: immunoSEQ multiplex PCR; TCRdb's copy keeps in-frame clones and lacks some. The table for this sample gives about 190,000 clones. The sequencing sample was made of PBMCs. The source is a woman aged 25 to 39 in good health and CMV-seropositive.

The rearrangement links TRBV7-7 to TRBJ2-5; TRBD2 matches 8 bases. The CDR3 covers 13 residues. Germline V gene lookup returns CDR1 SSHAT and CDR2 FNYEAQ (reference sequence). V shed 5 bases and J 9 bases; nucleotides not matched to a gene: 8. In nucleotides, the CDR3 is TGTGCCAGCAGCGCGGGGGGCGGTGCGTCCCAGTACTTC. This gives the protein CASSAGGGASQYF.

The genes are TRBV29-1 and TRBJ2-7, with D maybe TRBD2 (5 bases). Germline V gene data show CDR1 as SQVTM and CDR2 as ANQGSEA. The CDR3 consists of 14 residues. V dropped 4 bases and J dropped 3 bases, with 16 bases sitting between them. CDR3 nucleotide sequence: TGCAGCGTTGTGACCCGGGGAGAAAGCTACGAGCAGTACTTC. Its protein product is CSVVTRGESYEQYF.

The chain recombines TRBV6-5 with TRBJ2-7; 7 positions match TRBD1. Germline CDR1 MNHEY, CDR2 SVGAGI. The CDR3 is 14 amino acids. The trim removed 8 bases at V and 0 bases at J, leaving 7 bases unmatched. The CDR3 loop reads CASGTGQVSYEQYF. In nucleotides, the CDR3 is TGTGCCAGCGGAACAGGACAGGTCTCCTACGAGCAGTACTTC.

The CDR3 bases are TGTGCCAGCAGCTTAGAACAACACCAGCCCCAGCATTTT. Amino acid sequence: CASSLEQHQPQHF. This sequence joins TRBV7-6 and TRBJ1-5; D ambiguous. The CDR3 contains 13 residues. V lost 1 base to trimming and J lost 7 bases, with 8 bases between them. Germline V gene lookup returns CDR1 SGHVS and CDR2 FNYEAQ.

The V gene is TRBV5-1, the J gene TRBJ2-6; D unresolved. V dropped 0 bases and J dropped 2 bases, with 6 bases sitting between them. This CDR3 contains 15 residues. The germline gives CDR1 SGHRS, CDR2 YFSETQ. The CDR3 spells CASSLGRAGANVLTF. CDR3 DNA: TGCGCCAGCAGCTTGGGCCGGGCTGGGGCCAACGTCCTGACTTTC.

This chain links TRBV5-1 with TRBJ2-6; TRBD1 agrees at 10 bases. Germline assignment: CDR1 SGHRS and CDR2 YFSETQ. Trimming took 0 bases from V and 2 from J; bases not matched to a gene: 5. This CDR3 has 18 residues. The CDR3 is CASSLGGQGMAGANVLTF. DNA of the CDR3: TGCGCCAGCAGCTTGGGGGGACAGGGGATGGCTGGGGCCAACGTCCTGACTTTC.

J is TRBJ1-5 and V is TRBV6-5; TRBD1 matches at 7 bases. The CDR3 totals 14 residues. CDR1 MNHEY and CDR2 SVGAGI come from the germline V gene. After removal of 5 bases from V and 5 bases from J, the junction contained 6 bases not matched to a gene. The CDR3 region has the DNA TGTGCCAGCAGTCCAGGACAGGCCCATCAGCCCCAGCATTTT. This translates into CASSPGQAHQPQHF.

The chain carries TRBV6-5 and TRBJ2-1; 13 nucleotides align to TRBD2. The V gene's germline CDR1 is MNHEY and CDR2 SVGAGI. J was trimmed by 9 bases and V by 6 bases; bases with no gene match: 8. The CDR3 totals 15 residues. This CDR3 is CASSQTSGGWSEQFF. CDR3 nucleotide sequence: TGTGCCAGCAGCCAGACTAGCGGGGGGTGGAGTGAGCAGTTCTTC.

The chain uses TRBV11-3 and TRBJ2-1; tentative D call: TRBD2 (5 bases). Per germline, CDR1 SGHNT and CDR2 YENEEA. Trimming stripped 0 bases from V and 9 bases from J, with 9 bases between. The CDR3 has 13 amino acids. CDR3 DNA sequence: TGTGCCAGCAGCTTAGATCAAGAGGGTGAGCAGTTCTTC. It translates to CASSLDQEGEQFF.

The chain uses TRBV9 and TRBJ1-1, with unresolved D. CDR3 size: 16 residues. CDR1 and CDR2 from the germline V gene are SGDLS and YYNGEE. Trimming stripped 4 bases from V and 0 bases from J, with 16 bases between. The CDR3 bases are TGTGCCAGCAGCTTCTCCCGAGATAATCTGAACACTGAAGCTTTCTTT. It encodes CASSFSRDNLNTEAFF.

This chain joins TRBV5-1 and TRBJ2-1, with 10 bases that match TRBD1. V shed 4 bases, J shed 9 bases, and the junction held 10 bases outside the gene matches. CDR1 is SGHRS, CDR2 YFSETQ, per germline. The CDR3 runs 15 residues. CDR3 region: CASSLGTGDSSEQFF. The CDR3 DNA is TGCGCCAGCAGCCTCGGGACAGGGGATTCGAGTGAGCAGTTCTTC.

This chain uses TRBV7-9 with TRBJ2-5; 10 positions match TRBD1. Germline V lookup: CDR1 SEHNR, CDR2 FQNEAQ (reference sequence). The CDR3 runs to 16 residues. After removal of 9 bases from V and 6 bases from J, the junction contained 16 bases not matched to a gene. CDR3 amino acids: CASSNPGTGVRKTQYF. The DNA of the CDR3 is TGTGCCAGTTCGAACCCCGGGACAGGGGTGAGGAAGACCCAGTACTTC.

The V gene is TRBV5-1, the J gene TRBJ1-2; no firm D call. Trimming shortened V by 5 bases and J by 5 bases, and 19 bases separated the two germline ends. Germline loops: CDR1 SGHRS, CDR2 YFSETQ. The length of the CDR3 is 15 residues. The CDR3 protein is CASRPGLGNSYGYTF. As DNA, the CDR3 is TGCGCCAGCAGACCAGGACTGGGAAATTCTTATGGCTACACCTTC.

This chain links TRBV19 with TRBJ1-1; 10 bases are a match to TRBD1. V lost 9 bases and J lost 3; bases outside the gene matches: 7. The V gene's germline CDR1 is LNHDA and CDR2 SQIVND (reference sequence). The CDR3 consists of 14 residues. CDR3 residues: CASRDRGLDTEAFF. The CDR3 DNA is TGTGCCAGCCGGGACAGGGGTTTGGACACTGAAGCTTTCTTT.

The chain carries TRBV18 and TRBJ2-3, with no clear D. Germline CDR1 is KGHSH and CDR2 is LQKENI. The CDR3 is 14 amino acids. Deletions cut 4 bases from V and 2 bases from J, with 10 bases between. The CDR3 region has the DNA TGTGCCAGCTCACGAACTGATCCCACAGATACGCAGTATTTT. As protein: CASSRTDPTDTQYF.

CDR3 region: CASSYRLGHEQYF. The CDR3 DNA is TGTGCCAGCAGTTATCGGCTAGGCCACGAGCAGTACTTC. This sequence joins TRBV6-5 and TRBJ2-5; D is uncertain. TRBJ2-7 explains the end of the DNA better; the J call may be wrong. CDR3 length: 13 amino acids. CDR1 and CDR2 from the germline V gene are MNHEY and SVGAGI.

The chain has TRBV5-1 and TRBJ1-2, with a weak D call TRBD1 (5 bases). Germline CDR1 is SGHRS and CDR2 is YFSETQ. The CDR3 is 16 amino acids. With 4 bases removed from V and 0 bases from J, the gap between germline ends came to 16 bases. CDR3 DNA: TGCGCCAGCAGCGATCGGGGGGGACCTTCTAACTATGGCTACACCTTC. It codes for CASSDRGGPSNYGYTF.